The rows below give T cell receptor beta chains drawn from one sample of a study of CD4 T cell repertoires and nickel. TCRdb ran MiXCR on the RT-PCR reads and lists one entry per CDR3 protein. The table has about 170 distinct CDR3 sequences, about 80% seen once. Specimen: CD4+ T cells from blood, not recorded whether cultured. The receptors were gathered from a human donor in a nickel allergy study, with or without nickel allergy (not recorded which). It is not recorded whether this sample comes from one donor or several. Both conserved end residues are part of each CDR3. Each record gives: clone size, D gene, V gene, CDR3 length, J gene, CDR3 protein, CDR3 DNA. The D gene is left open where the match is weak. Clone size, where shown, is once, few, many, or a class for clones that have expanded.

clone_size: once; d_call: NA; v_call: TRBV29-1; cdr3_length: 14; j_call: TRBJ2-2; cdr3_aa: CSVGQGGYTGELFF; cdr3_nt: TGCAGCGTTGGTCAGGGAGGTTACACCGGGGAGCTGTTTTTT
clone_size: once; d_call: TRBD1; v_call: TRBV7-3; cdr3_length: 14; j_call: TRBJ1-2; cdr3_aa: CASSSGTGNHGYTF; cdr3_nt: TGTGCCAGCAGCTCCGGGACAGGGAATCATGGCTACACCTTC
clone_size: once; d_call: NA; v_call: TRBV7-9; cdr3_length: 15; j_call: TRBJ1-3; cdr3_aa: CASSLGGRTGNTIYF; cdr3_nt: TGTGCCAGCAGCTTGGGGGGAAGAACTGGAAACACCATATATTTT
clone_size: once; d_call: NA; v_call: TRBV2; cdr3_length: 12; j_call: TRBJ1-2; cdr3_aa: CASSPGASGYTF; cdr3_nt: TGTGCCAGCTCCCCGGGGGCGAGTGGCTACACCTTC
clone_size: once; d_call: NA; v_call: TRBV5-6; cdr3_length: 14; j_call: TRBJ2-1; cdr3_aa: CASSKTSSYNEQFF; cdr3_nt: TGTGCCAGCAGCAAGACAAGCTCCTACAATGAGCAGTTCTTC
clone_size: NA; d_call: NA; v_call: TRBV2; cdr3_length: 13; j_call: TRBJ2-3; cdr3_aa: CASSGARTDTQYF; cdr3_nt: TGTGCCAGCAGTGGGGCCCGCACAGATACGCAGTATTTT
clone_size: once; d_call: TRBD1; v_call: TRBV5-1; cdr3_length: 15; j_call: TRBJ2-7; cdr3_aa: CASSSPGTGILEQYF; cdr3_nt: TGCGCCAGCAGCTCGCCCGGGACAGGGATTCTCGAGCAGTACTTC
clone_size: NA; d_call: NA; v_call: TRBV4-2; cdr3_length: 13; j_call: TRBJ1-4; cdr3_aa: CASSPGQGGKLFF; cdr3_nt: TGTGCCAGCAGCCCCGGGCAGGGAGGAAAACTGTTTTTT
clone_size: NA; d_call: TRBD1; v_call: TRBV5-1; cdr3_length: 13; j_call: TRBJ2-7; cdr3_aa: CASSTNRGHEQYF; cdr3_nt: TGCGCCAGCAGCACAAACAGGGGTCACGAGCAGTACTTC
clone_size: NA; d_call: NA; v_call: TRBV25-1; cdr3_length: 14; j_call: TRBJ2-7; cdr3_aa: CASGNGQTSYEQYF; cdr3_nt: TGTGCCAGCGGGAACGGACAAACTTCCTACGAGCAGTACTTC
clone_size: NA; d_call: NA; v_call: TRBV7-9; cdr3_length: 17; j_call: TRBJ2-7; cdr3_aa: CASSLAPRHTPGYEQYF; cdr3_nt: TGTGCCAGCAGCTTAGCCCCGAGACACACCCCGGGGTACGAGCAGTACTTC
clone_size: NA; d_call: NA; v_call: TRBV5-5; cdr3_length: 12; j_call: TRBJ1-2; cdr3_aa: CASSLDLGGYTF; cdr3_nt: TGTGCCAGCAGCTTGGATCTGGGCGGCTACACCTTC
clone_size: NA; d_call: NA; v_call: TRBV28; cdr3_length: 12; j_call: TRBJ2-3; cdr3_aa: CATHGSTDTQYF; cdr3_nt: TGTGCCACCCACGGAAGCACAGATACGCAGTATTTT
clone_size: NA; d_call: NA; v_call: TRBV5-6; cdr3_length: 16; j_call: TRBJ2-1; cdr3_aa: CASSLGRGGGYNEQFF; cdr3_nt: TGTGCCAGCAGCTTGGGTCGAGGGGGGGGGTACAATGAGCAGTTCTTC
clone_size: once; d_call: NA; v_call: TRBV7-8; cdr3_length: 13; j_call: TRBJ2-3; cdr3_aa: CASSLFLQNTQYF; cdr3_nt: TGTGCCAGCAGCTTATTCCTCCAAAATACGCAGTATTTT
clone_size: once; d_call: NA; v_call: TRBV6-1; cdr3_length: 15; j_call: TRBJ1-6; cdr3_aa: CASSEARAPNSPLHF; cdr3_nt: TGTGCCAGCAGTGAAGCCCGAGCCCCGAATTCACCCCTCCACTTT
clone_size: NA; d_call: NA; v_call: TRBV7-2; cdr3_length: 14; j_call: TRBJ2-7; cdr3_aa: CASSYRTANYEQYF; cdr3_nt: TGTGCCAGCAGCTACCGGACAGCGAACTACGAGCAGTACTTC
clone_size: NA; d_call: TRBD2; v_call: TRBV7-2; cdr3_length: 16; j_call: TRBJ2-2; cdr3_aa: CASSDRTSGGTGELFF; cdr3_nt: TGTGCCAGCAGCGACCGGACTAGCGGGGGGACCGGGGAGCTGTTTTTT
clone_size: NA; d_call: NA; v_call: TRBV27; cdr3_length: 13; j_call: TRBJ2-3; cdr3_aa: CASRGWGTDTQYF; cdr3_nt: TGTGCCAGCAGAGGTTGGGGCACAGATACGCAGTATTTT
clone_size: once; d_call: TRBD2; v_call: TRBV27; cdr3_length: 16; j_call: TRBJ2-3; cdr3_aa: CASRRLAGGYTDTQYF; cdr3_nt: TGTGCCAGCAGACGTCTAGCGGGGGGATACACAGATACGCAGTATTTT
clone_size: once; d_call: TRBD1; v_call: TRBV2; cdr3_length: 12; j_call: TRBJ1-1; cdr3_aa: CAGGGIYTEAFF; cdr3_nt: TGTGCAGGAGGGGGCATTTACACTGAAGCTTTCTTT
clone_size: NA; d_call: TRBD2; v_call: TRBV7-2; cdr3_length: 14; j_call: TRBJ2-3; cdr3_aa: CATSVAGVTDTQYF; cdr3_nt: TGTGCCACTAGCGTAGCGGGGGTCACAGATACGCAGTATTTT
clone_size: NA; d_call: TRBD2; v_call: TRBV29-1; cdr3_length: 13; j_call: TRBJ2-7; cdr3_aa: CSVEASGPYEQYF; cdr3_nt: TGCAGCGTTGAGGCTAGCGGTCCCTACGAGCAGTACTTC
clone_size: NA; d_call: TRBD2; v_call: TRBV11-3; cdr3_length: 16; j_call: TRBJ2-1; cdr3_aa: CASSFARGGAYNEQFF; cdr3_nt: TGTGCCAGCAGCTTCGCTCGGGGGGGGGCCTACAATGAGCAGTTCTTC
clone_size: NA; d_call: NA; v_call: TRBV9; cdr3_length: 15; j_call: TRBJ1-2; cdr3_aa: CASSRGTPRGGGYTF; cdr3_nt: TGTGCCAGCAGTCGCGGGACCCCCCGTGGGGGTGGCTACACCTTC
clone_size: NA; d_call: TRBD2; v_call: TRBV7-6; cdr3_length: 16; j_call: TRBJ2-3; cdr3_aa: CASSPSTSGGQDTQYF; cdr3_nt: TGTGCCAGCAGCCCCTCGACGAGCGGGGGGCAAGATACGCAGTATTTT
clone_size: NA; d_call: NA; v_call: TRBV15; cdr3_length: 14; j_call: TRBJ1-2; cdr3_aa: CATSRPQGAYGYTF; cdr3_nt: TGTGCCACCAGCAGGCCACAGGGAGCCTATGGCTACACCTTC
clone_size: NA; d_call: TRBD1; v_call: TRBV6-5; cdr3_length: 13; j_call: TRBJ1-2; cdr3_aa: CASSPQGQRGYTF; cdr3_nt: TGTGCCAGCAGTCCACAGGGGCAACGTGGCTACACCTTC
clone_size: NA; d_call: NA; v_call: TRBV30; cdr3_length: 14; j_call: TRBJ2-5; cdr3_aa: CAWSRDPAQETQYF; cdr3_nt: TGTGCCTGGTCCAGGGACCCCGCTCAAGAGACCCAGTACTTC
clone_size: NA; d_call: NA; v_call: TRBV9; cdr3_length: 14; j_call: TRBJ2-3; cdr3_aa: CASSVEKLGDTQYF; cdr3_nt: TGTGCCAGCAGCGTAGAGAAATTGGGGGATACGCAGTATTTT
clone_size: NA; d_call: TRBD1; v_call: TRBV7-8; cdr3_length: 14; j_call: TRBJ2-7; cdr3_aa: CASSFRDRVHEQYF; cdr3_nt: TGTGCCAGCAGCTTCCGGGACAGGGTCCACGAGCAGTACTTC
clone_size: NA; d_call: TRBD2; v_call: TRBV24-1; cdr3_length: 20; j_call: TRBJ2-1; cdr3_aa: CATSDSPRSGGLHSYNEQFF; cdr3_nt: TGTGCCACCAGTGATTCCCCGAGAAGCGGGGGGTTACACTCCTACAATGAGCAGTTCTTC